This is a list of T cell receptor beta chains from one sample in a study of cytomegalovirus exposure and HLA in healthy donors. Some clones are missing from TCRdb's copy, which holds only in-frame ones; the method was immunoSEQ multiplex PCR. Counted here are about 160,000 clones, 75% to 80% occurring once; the ten biggest clones make up about 1%. Sequenced sample: PBMCs. These receptors all stem from a woman between 50 and 59 years old in good health and CMV-seropositive. Each CDR3 is given with its conserved first and last residue. A D gene is named only where the DNA matches it firmly. Some rows mark clone size as missing; the rest say once, few, many or name a class of expanded clone.

j_call clone_size v_call d_call cdr3_aa cdr3_nt
TRBJ2-7 - TRBV2 - CASSLGLTEGQYF TGTGCCAGCAGTCTTGGGCTGACGGAGGGGCAGTACTTC
TRBJ1-4 few TRBV7-9 - CASSLAAGQEKLFF TGTGCCAGCAGCTTAGCCGCAGGGCAAGAAAAACTGTTTTTT
TRBJ2-1 - TRBV29-1 TRBD2 CSVGRGGPYNEQFF TGCAGCGTTGGACGGGGGGGCCCCTACAATGAGCAGTTCTTC
TRBJ2-3 - TRBV2 - CASSFPLLRTSTDTQYF TGTGCCAGCAGTTTCCCCCTGCTGAGGACTAGCACAGATACGCAGTATTTT
TRBJ2-7 once TRBV6-5 TRBD1 CASSYWTGMEQYF TGTGCCAGCAGTTATTGGACAGGGATGGAGCAGTACTTC
TRBJ2-3 - TRBV29-1 - CSGLQGTGRGDTQYF TGCAGCGGCCTACAGGGTACGGGCAGAGGGGATACGCAGTATTTT
TRBJ2-1 - TRBV28 TRBD2 CASSSLSGSLGNEQFF TGTGCCAGCAGTAGCCTAAGCGGGAGCCTAGGCAATGAGCAGTTCTTC
TRBJ2-7 - TRBV4-2 TRBD2 CASSQDPSGRGSYEQYF TGTGCCAGCAGCCAAGATCCTAGCGGGAGGGGGTCCTACGAGCAGTACTTC
TRBJ1-5 - TRBV28 - CASSFVTGTRYQPQHF TGTGCCAGCAGTTTCGTCACGGGGACACGCTATCAGCCCCAGCATTTT
TRBJ2-4 - TRBV19 - CASSQTGSKNIQYF TGTGCCAGTAGTCAGACGGGGTCCAAAAACATTCAGTACTTC
TRBJ2-1 - TRBV5-1 - CASSPAGGSYNEQFF TGCGCCAGCAGCCCTGCAGGGGGGAGCTACAATGAGCAGTTCTTC
TRBJ2-1 - TRBV7-3 - CASSSEATSYNEQFF TGTGCCAGCAGCTCTGAAGCGACTTCCTACAATGAGCAGTTCTTC
TRBJ1-5 - TRBV2 - CASSAQGKSNQPQHF TGTGCCAGCAGCGCCCAGGGGAAAAGCAATCAGCCCCAGCATTTT
TRBJ1-1 few TRBV5-5 TRBD1 CASSLRQGNTEAFF TGTGCCAGCAGCTTGCGACAGGGGAACACTGAAGCTTTCTTT
TRBJ2-3 - TRBV5-6 - CASSAPITSTDTQYF TGTGCCAGCAGCGCCCCTATAACTAGCACAGATACGCAGTATTTT
TRBJ2-6 - TRBV7-9 - CASRPVQAGLSGANVLTF TGTGCCAGCAGGCCCGTACAGGCTGGTCTCTCTGGGGCCAACGTCCTGACTTTC
TRBJ2-1 - TRBV7-7 TRBD2 CASSPWTSGSYNEQFF TGTGCTAGCAGCCCCTGGACTAGCGGGAGTTACAATGAGCAGTTCTTC
TRBJ1-4 once TRBV28 TRBD1 CASSLTGGTGNEKLFF TGTGCCAGCAGTTTAACAGGGGGCACGGGTAATGAAAAACTGTTTTTT
TRBJ2-7 - TRBV18 TRBD2 CASSLAGANEQYF TGTGCCAGCTCGCTAGCGGGAGCCAACGAGCAGTACTTC
TRBJ2-7 - TRBV7-2 - CASSRIGLAGYEQYF TGTGCCAGCAGCAGAATAGGGCTAGCCGGCTACGAGCAGTACTTC
TRBJ1-2 few TRBV7-8 - CASSLGPATNGYTF TGTGCCAGCAGCTTGGGGCCAGCAACAAATGGCTACACCTTC
TRBJ1-2 - TRBV7-9 - CASSLARGGADGYTF TGTGCCAGCAGCTTAGCGCGCGGAGGGGCCGATGGCTACACCTTC
TRBJ2-3 - TRBV7-6 TRBD2 CASSLAGLAGGTDTQYF TGTGCCAGCAGCTTAGCGGGACTAGCGGGAGGCACAGATACGCAGTATTTT
TRBJ1-1 - TRBV6-1 TRBD1 CASSGQGAKRGNTEAFF TGTGCCAGCAGTGGACAGGGGGCGAAGAGGGGGAACACTGAAGCTTTCTTT
TRBJ1-1 - TRBV6-1 - CASSLPGNTEAFF TGTGCCAGCAGTCTTCCAGGGAACACTGAAGCTTTCTTT
TRBJ1-1 - TRBV19 TRBD1 CASSRGQGVMSEAFF TGTGCCAGTAGCAGGGGACAGGGGGTAATGTCTGAAGCTTTCTTT
TRBJ1-1 - TRBV5-1 - CASSLGVQVGNTEAFF TGCGCCAGCAGCTTGGGGGTTCAGGTTGGAAACACTGAAGCTTTCTTT
TRBJ1-2 - TRBV7-9 - CASSLGGMASGYTF TGTGCCAGCAGCTTAGGCGGAATGGCGAGCGGCTACACCTTC
TRBJ1-1 - TRBV6-1 - CASSGWNRMNTEAFF TGTGCCAGCAGTGGGTGGAACAGGATGAACACTGAAGCTTTCTTT
TRBJ2-3 - TRBV7-2 TRBD2 CASSQRLAGDWDTQYF TGTGCCAGCAGCCAGAGACTAGCGGGGGATTGGGATACGCAGTATTTT
TRBJ2-1 once TRBV11-2 TRBD1 CASSLGQGAEQFF TGTGCCAGCAGCTTGGGACAGGGGGCTGAGCAGTTCTTC
TRBJ2-5 - TRBV7-2 TRBD2 CASSITSGGETQYF TGTGCCAGCAGCATTACTAGCGGCGGGGAGACCCAGTACTTC
TRBJ1-2 - TRBV18 TRBD1 CASSPGQALYGYTF TGTGCCAGCTCACCCGGACAGGCCCTCTATGGCTACACCTTC
TRBJ2-7 - TRBV6-5 TRBD1 CASSLSRQGGEQYF TGTGCCAGCAGTCTTTCTAGACAGGGCGGCGAGCAGTACTTC
TRBJ1-1 - TRBV10-3 - CAISDWGGTEAFF TGTGCCATCAGTGATTGGGGGGGGACTGAAGCTTTCTTT
TRBJ2-7 - TRBV13 TRBD1 CASSTTRDRISYEQYF TGTGCCAGCAGCACAACGAGGGACAGGATTTCCTACGAGCAGTACTTC
TRBJ1-4 - TRBV28 TRBD1 CASTRLQGARTNEKLFF TGTGCCAGCACTCGATTACAGGGGGCGCGTACTAATGAAAAACTGTTTTTT
TRBJ1-1 - TRBV28 - CASRQGYGTEAFF TGTGCCAGCCGGCAGGGGTACGGCACTGAAGCTTTCTTT
TRBJ1-1 - TRBV29-1 - CSVDGREVGANTEAFF TGCAGCGTTGATGGGCGGGAGGTAGGGGCGAACACTGAAGCTTTCTTT
TRBJ2-3 - TRBV4-2 TRBD2 CASSLAGGMTDTQYF TGTGCCAGCAGCCTAGCGGGAGGTATGACAGATACGCAGTATTTT
TRBJ2-3 - TRBV6-1 - CASSETLRPTPTTDTQYF TGTGCCAGCAGTGAGACACTTAGACCAACCCCCACCACAGATACGCAGTATTTT
TRBJ2-1 - TRBV30 - CAWSLGILGSYNEQFF TGTGCCTGGAGTCTAGGGATACTAGGCTCCTACAATGAGCAGTTCTTC